This T cell receptor beta chain was identified during a study of regulatory T cells in long-lasting Graves disease. For TCR beta, libraries came from iRepertoire HTBI primers and Arm-PCR of CDR3 regions. Each CDR3 protein gets one entry after TCRdb re-called the multiplex PCR reads with MiXCR. The sample contains 440,000 or so distinct CDR3 sequences, roughly 17% of which appear only once. Time point denoted: newly diagnosed GD, antithyroid drugs for less than 3 months. Preparation of the TCR library used RNA extracted from PBMCs. CDR1 is SGHRS, CDR2 YFSETQ, per germline. With V trimmed by 3 bases and J by 4 bases, 2 bases remained unmatched. The CDR3 length is 14 residues. The data also belong to a second study, concerning T cells in Graves' hyperthyroidism and ophthalmopathy.

The TCR was taken from a woman in her twenties or thirties with Graves disease. The chain is built from TRBV5-1 and TRBJ2-7, with TRBD2 matching over 12 bases. Sequencing used peripheral blood mononuclear cells (PBMCs), obtained at new diagnosis, from a patient treated with antithyroid drugs. For the CDR3, the DNA is TGCGCCAGCAGCTGGACTAGCGGGGATTACGAGCAGTACTTC. Protein product: CASSWTSGDYEQYF.